Listed here is a single T cell receptor beta chain. Its antigen is unidentified. Deep sequencing aimed at 1 in 200,000 to 1 in 1 million T cells' resolution. This table comes from immunoSEQ multiplex PCR, and its TCRdb copy is limited to in-frame clones, with some not included. This table has over 95,000 clones, 58% appearing once. CDR1 is MNHNS and CDR2 is SASEGT in the germline V gene. The germline V and J ends were trimmed by 2 bases and 5 bases, with 6 bases remaining between them. The CDR3 length is 12 residues. This record comes from a study of cytotoxic CD8 clonotypes in ibrutinib-treated CLL. About the research overall: On average, approximately 95,000 productive rearrangements and around 230,000 productive templates per sample.

Points from the study as a whole: Sampling schedules were unmatched across sustained-remission and progressing patients. Clonality was higher at baseline than in age-matched healthy donors and tracked circulating CD8+ T-cell counts.

The clonotype originates from a human donor with chronic lymphocytic leukemia. This material consisted of PBMCs, taken after 24 months of ibrutinib treatment. The chain joins TRBV6-1 to TRBJ1-1; D remains unclear. The CDR3 DNA sequence: TGTGCCAGCAGTGAATTTGGAACTGAAGCTTTCTTT. It translates to CASSEFGTEAFF.